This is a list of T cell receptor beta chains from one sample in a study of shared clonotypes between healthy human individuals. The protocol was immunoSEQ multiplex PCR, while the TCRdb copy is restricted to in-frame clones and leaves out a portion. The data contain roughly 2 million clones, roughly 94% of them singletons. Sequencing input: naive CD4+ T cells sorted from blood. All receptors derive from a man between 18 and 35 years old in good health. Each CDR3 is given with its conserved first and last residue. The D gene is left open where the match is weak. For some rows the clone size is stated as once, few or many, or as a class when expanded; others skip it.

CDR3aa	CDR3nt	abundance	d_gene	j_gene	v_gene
CASSQGQNTEAFF	TGTGCCAGCTCCCAAGGACAGAACACTGAAGCTTTCTTT	-	-	TRBJ1-1	TRBV18
CASSPGRGETEAFF	TGTGCCAGCAGCCCCGGTCGAGGAGAGACTGAAGCTTTCTTT	once	-	TRBJ1-1	TRBV6-5
CASSEQGRLFDYGYTF	TGTGCCAGCAGTGAACAGGGCCGCCTTTTTGACTATGGCTACACCTTC	-	-	TRBJ1-2	TRBV6-1
CASSFLRDGLGKLFF	TGTGCCAGCAGCTTTCTCCGGGACGGTCTTGGAAAACTGTTTTTT	-	-	TRBJ1-4	TRBV7-9
CASSFFSGSSTDTQYF	TGTGCCAGCAGCTTCTTCTCAGGGTCTAGCACAGATACGCAGTATTTT	-	-	TRBJ2-3	TRBV7-9
CASSGAGTGSLGYTF	TGCGCCAGCAGCGGCGCCGGGACAGGGTCGTTGGGCTACACCTTC	-	TRBD1	TRBJ1-2	TRBV5-1
CASSPTSGNTIYF	TGTGCCAGCAGTCCCACCTCTGGAAACACCATATATTTT	-	-	TRBJ1-3	TRBV9
CASSLGVVETQYF	TGTGCCAGCAGCTTAGGTGTTGTGGAGACCCAGTACTTC	once	-	TRBJ2-5	TRBV11-2
CASSPSWRGSSYEQYF	TGTGCCAGCAGTCCCTCCTGGCGGGGCTCCTCCTACGAGCAGTACTTC	-	-	TRBJ2-7	TRBV6-6
CASPPKPQHF	TGTGCCAGCCCCCCCAAGCCCCAGCATTTT	-	-	TRBJ1-5	TRBV19
CASSRQGGTEAFF	TGCGCCAGCAGCCGTCAGGGCGGTACTGAAGCTTTCTTT	-	-	TRBJ1-1	TRBV5-1
CASSLDSGYFSMTSGYTF	TGTGCCAGCAGCTTAGACAGTGGGTACTTTTCTATGACTAGTGGCTACACCTTC	-	-	TRBJ1-2	TRBV11-2
CASSGAWEATTEAFF	TGTGCCAGCAGCGGAGCGTGGGAGGCGACCACTGAAGCTTTCTTT	-	-	TRBJ1-1	TRBV5-4
CASSPTGDSPLHF	TGTGCCAGCTCACCGACAGGCGATTCACCCCTCCACTTT	-	-	TRBJ1-6	TRBV18
CASSGFTGNTGELFF	TGTGCCAGCAGCGGATTTACAGGGAACACCGGGGAGCTGTTTTTT	-	-	TRBJ2-2	TRBV6-1
CASSQGALGTDTQYF	TGCGCCAGCAGCCAAGGAGCTTTGGGCACAGATACGCAGTATTTT	-	-	TRBJ2-3	TRBV4-3
CASSEWTFPTPSYEQYF	TGTGCCAGCAGTGAATGGACTTTCCCAACTCCTAGCTACGAGCAGTACTTC	-	-	TRBJ2-7	TRBV6-1
CASSQGSATNEKLFF	TGTGCCAGCAGCCAGGGAAGCGCAACTAATGAAAAACTGTTTTTT	-	-	TRBJ1-4	TRBV2